A single sample gave rise to the 15 T cell receptor beta chains below, sequenced in a study of blood T cell repertoires in COVID-19. Assay: immunoSEQ multiplex PCR; the TCRdb copy retains only in-frame clones and omits some. Of 200,000 to 250,000 clones in the sample, around 81% were seen once. The specimen was PBMCs or T cells enriched from blood (not recorded which). The receptors were gathered from a woman aged 45 to 65 with acute COVID-19.

V and J are TRBV29-1 and TRBJ1-2; TRBD1 is a possible D gene (6 bases). Germline assignment: CDR1 SQVTM and CDR2 ANQGSEA. This CDR3 spans 11 amino acids. V was pared by 5 bases and J by 8 bases, with 12 bases between. CDR3 protein: CSVWTAGGYTF. CDR3 nucleotide sequence: TGCAGCGTTTGGACAGCTGGAGGCTACACCTTC. The full variable domain, with the rest looked up from reference TRBV29-1 and TRBJ1-2, is SAVISQKPSRDICQRGTSLTIQCQVDSQVTMMFWYRQQPGQSLTLIATANQGSEATYESGFVIDKFPISRPNLTFSTLTVSNMSPEDSSIYLCSVWTAGGYTFGSGTRLTVV.

This chain connects TRBV4-3 to TRBJ2-3; TRBD1 aligns across 7 bases. V shed 4 bases, J shed 1 base, and the junction held 8 bases outside the gene matches. CDR1 and CDR2 (germline): LGHNA, YSLEER. This CDR3 spans 16 amino acids. The CDR3 region has the DNA TGCGCCAGCAGCCCCCAGACAGGGCTCGGCACAGATACGCAGTATTTT. This translates into CASSPQTGLGTDTQYF.

This chain joins TRBV4-3 and TRBJ2-2; 10 nucleotides agree with TRBD2. V gave up 4 bases and J gave up 5 bases; unmatched junction bases: 10. Germline values: CDR1 LGHNA, CDR2 YSLEER. This CDR3 is 17 amino acids long. CDR3 in amino acids: CASSRISGGAGTGELFF. CDR3 in DNA: TGCGCCAGCAGCCGTATAAGCGGGGGGGCCGGGACCGGGGAGCTGTTTTTT.

The CDR3 DNA follows: TGTGCCACCAGCAGACCGGGACAGCTATCTGGAAACACCATATATTTT. Residues: CATSRPGQLSGNTIYF. The chain employs TRBV15 and TRBJ1-3, with 7 bases fitting TRBD1. V dropped 2 bases and J dropped 1; count of bases not matched to a gene: 5. The length of the CDR3 is 16 residues. Germline lookup yields CDR1 LNHNV and CDR2 YYDKDF (reference sequence).

The chain combines TRBV12-3 or TRBV12-4 with TRBJ1-6; no firm D call. The length of the CDR3 is 13 residues. Trimming pared 2 bases from V and 6 bases from J, leaving 5 bases between. The CDR3 region has the DNA TGTGCCAGCAGTTTACCGGGTAATTCACCCCTCCACTTT. It translates to CASSLPGNSPLHF.

This clone was observed a single time. The chain is built from TRBV7-9 and TRBJ2-3, with 8 bases identical to TRBD1. The length of the CDR3 is 17 residues. The germline gives CDR1 SEHNR, CDR2 FQNEAQ (reference sequence). Trimming removed 7 bases from V and 0 bases from J; junction bases left unmatched: 12. The DNA for the CDR3 is TGTGCCAGCACCAAGCAGGGGGCGGTCTTCAGCACAGATACGCAGTATTTT. This sequence encodes CASTKQGAVFSTDTQYF. Full variable domain (remainder filled in from reference TRBV7-9 and TRBJ2-3): DTGVSQNPRHKITKRGQNVTFRCDPISEHNRLYWYRQTLGQGPEFLTYFQNEAQLEKSRLLSDRFSAERPKGSFSTLEIQRTEQGDSAMYLCASTKQGAVFSTDTQYFGPGTRLTVL.

The chain recombines TRBV25-1 with TRBJ2-7; 8 nucleotides agree with TRBD1. The CDR3 runs 18 residues. The V gene's germline CDR1 is MGHDK and CDR2 SYGVNS. The trim removed 1 base at V and 4 bases at J, leaving 15 bases unmatched. The CDR3 region has the DNA TGTGCCAGCAGTGAATTTATCGTTAGGGCAGGGGGCTTTTACGAGCAGTACTTC. Its translation is CASSEFIVRAGGFYEQYF.

The chain couples TRBV18 to TRBJ2-5; 7 nucleotides match TRBD1. J lost 2 bases, V lost 6 bases, and 9 bases had no gene match. This CDR3 spans 15 amino acids. Germline CDR1 KGHSH, CDR2 LQKENI. Written as DNA, the CDR3 is TGTGCCAGCTCCCGGGGACAGAAGACTCAAGAGACCCAGTACTTC. It specifies CASSRGQKTQETQYF.

The table lists this clone with a count of one. The J gene is TRBJ1-5, the V gene TRBV3-1 (or the pseudogene TRBV3-2); D possibly corresponds to TRBD1 (5 bases). Deletions cut 1 base from V and 3 bases from J, with 10 bases between. CDR1 is LGHDT and CDR2 is YNNKEL in the germline V gene (reference sequence). The CDR3 contains 15 residues. In DNA, the CDR3 is TGTGCCAGCAGCCAAGGATCAGGGTACAATCAGCCCCAGCATTTT. This gives the protein CASSQGSGYNQPQHF.

The rearrangement uses TRBV7-3 and TRBJ2-1; the match to TRBD2 covers 13 bases. The CDR3 spans 15 residues. In germline, CDR1 is SGHTA, CDR2 FQGTGA. The junction had 8 bases not matched to a gene; V was cut back by 3 bases and J by 12 bases. CDR3 sequence: CASSFGTSGTTGQFF. The CDR3 region has the DNA TGTGCCAGCAGCTTCGGGACTAGCGGGACCACAGGGCAGTTCTTC.

The table lists this clone with a few counts. The chain has TRBV2 and TRBJ2-1; 9 positions match TRBD2. Germline assignment: CDR1 SNHLY and CDR2 FYNNEI. The J segment lost 7 bases and the V segment lost 8 bases, leaving 12 bases of the junction unmatched. This CDR3 region has 15 residues. CDR3 amino acids: CASRQRSGGYNEQFF. The CDR3 bases are TGTGCCAGCCGCCAAAGAAGCGGGGGGTATAATGAGCAGTTCTTC. Supplemented by reference TRBV2 and TRBJ2-1, the full variable domain reads EPEVTQTPSHQVTQMGQEVILRCVPISNHLYFYWYRQILGQKVEFLVSFYNNEISEKSEIFDDQFSVERPDGSNFTLKIRSTKLEDSAMYFCASRQRSGGYNEQFFGPGTRLTVL.

V usage is TRBV6-2 or TRBV6-3 and J usage is TRBJ2-1; D unresolved. The length of the CDR3 is 16 residues. CDR1 and CDR2 from the germline V gene are MNHEY and SVGEGT. V was clipped by 0 bases and J by 4 bases, with 13 bases between them. CDR3 coding DNA: TGTGCCAGCAGTTACTCCAGGTCTCCCCGGTACAATGAGCAGTTCTTC. Translated, it gives CASSYSRSPRYNEQFF.

This chain joins TRBV5-4 and TRBJ2-6; 10 bases are a match to TRBD2. This CDR3 is built from 17 residues. The germline V gene encodes CDR1 SGHNT and CDR2 YYREEE (reference sequence). The trim removed 1 base at V and 5 bases at J, leaving 6 bases unmatched. The CDR3 reads CASSLSAGGPWANVLTF. Here the CDR3 DNA reads TGTGCCAGCAGCTTGTCAGCGGGAGGGCCCTGGGCCAACGTCCTGACTTTC.

V is TRBV7-3 and J is TRBJ2-2; D gene ambiguous. Germline loops: CDR1 SGHTA, CDR2 FQGTGA. The ends were cut back, 2 bases at V and 1 base at J, with 11 bases in the middle. The CDR3 is 16 amino acids. The CDR3 DNA reads as TGTGCCAGCAGCTTAGTGCGCGCGGAGAACACCGGGGAGCTGTTTTTT. It encodes CASSLVRAENTGELFF.

V and J are TRBV27 and TRBJ1-2; no clear D. Germline lookup yields CDR1 MNHEY and CDR2 SMNVEV (reference sequence). The CDR3 has 14 residues. V shed 8 bases and J shed 2 bases, with 15 bases lying between them. CDR3 sequence reads: CASGGGRANYGYTF. The DNA for the CDR3 is TGTGCCAGCGGTGGAGGTCGTGCGAACTATGGCTACACCTTC.